Each of the 32 T cell receptor beta chains below was sequenced from the same sample in a study of identifying expanded T cells in peripheral blood. Assay: immunoSEQ multiplex PCR; the TCRdb copy retains only in-frame clones and omits some. Of over 85,000 clones in the sample, about 88% were seen once. The sample consisted of blood. The receptors originated from a person aged 18 to 75 in good health.

The rearrangement links TRBV4-3 to TRBJ1-6, with TRBD1 as a possible D gene (5 bases). CDR3 size: 14 residues. V was clipped by 4 bases and J by 6 bases, with 10 bases between them. Germline-derived CDR1 and CDR2 are LGHNA and YSLEER. CDR3 DNA: TGCGCCAGCAGCCCCGACAGTTTTAATTCACCCCTCCACTTT. Protein: CASSPDSFNSPLHF.

The rearrangement joins TRBV19 to TRBJ1-5; TRBD1 agrees at 10 bases. V shed 4 bases, J shed 0 bases, and the junction held 6 bases outside the gene matches. Germline values: CDR1 LNHDA, CDR2 SQIVND (reference sequence). This CDR3 has 17 residues. The CDR3 reads CASSKRTGGNSNQPQHF. The CDR3, as DNA: TGTGCCAGTAGTAAAAGGACAGGGGGGAATAGCAATCAGCCCCAGCATTTT.

V usage is TRBV6-5 and J usage is TRBJ1-4, with TRBD1 matching 7 bases. This CDR3 spans 16 amino acids. Trimming took 0 bases from V and 1 from J; bases not matched to a gene: 2. Looked up from germline, CDR1 is MNHEY and CDR2 is SVGAGI. The CDR3 here is CASSYSTGETNEKLFF. The CDR3 DNA reads TGTGCCAGCAGTTACTCCACAGGGGAAACTAATGAAAAACTGTTTTTT.

CDR3 in DNA: TGCGCCAGCAGTGACCGGGGGGGCGGTAACTATGGCTACACCTTC. Protein: CASSDRGGGNYGYTF. V is TRBV10-2 and J is TRBJ1-2; TRBD1 might be the D (6 bases). V shed 3 bases and J shed 1 base, with 12 bases lying between them. The length of the CDR3 is 15 residues. The germline V gene encodes CDR1 WSHSY and CDR2 SAAADI.

This sequence joins TRBV5-1 and TRBJ2-3, with 9 bases lining up with TRBD1. The junction had 9 bases not matched to a gene; V was cut back by 7 bases and J by 3 bases. This CDR3 has 15 residues. The germline V gene encodes CDR1 SGHRS and CDR2 YFSETQ. Here the CDR3 reads CASATVGQGTDTQYF. CDR3 in DNA: TGCGCCAGCGCTACTGTGGGACAGGGTACAGATACGCAGTATTTT.

This CDR3 reads CAIRNLQGRTYGYTF. CDR3 nucleotides: TGTGCCATCAGGAACCTTCAGGGACGGACCTACGGCTACACCTTC. This rearrangement joins TRBV10-3 to TRBJ1-2, with D perhaps TRBD1 (5 bases). Germline V lookup: CDR1 ENHRY, CDR2 SYGVKD. Trimming removed 6 bases at V and 8 bases at J, with 22 bases between. The CDR3 extends over 15 amino acids.

The genes are TRBV7-7 and TRBJ2-5; D unresolved. V gave up 5 bases and J gave up 5 bases, with 15 bases separating them. Germline V lookup: CDR1 SSHAT, CDR2 FNYEAQ (reference sequence). The CDR3 length is 14 residues. CDR3 protein: CASSPRARGETQYF. Here the CDR3 DNA reads TGTGCCAGCAGCCCAAGGGCCAGAGGCGAGACCCAGTACTTC.

This chain connects TRBV27 to TRBJ1-1; D remains unclear. Trimming removed 7 bases at V and 3 bases at J, with 18 bases between. Germline V gene data show CDR1 as MNHEY and CDR2 as SMNVEV (reference sequence). The CDR3 runs 15 residues. For the CDR3, the DNA is TGTGCCAGCAATCCCAACGCTCGGGCCTACACTGAAGCTTTCTTT. It specifies CASNPNARAYTEAFF.

The V and J genes are TRBV11-1 and TRBJ1-1; possible D gene TRBD1, 5 bases. This CDR3 is 13 amino acids long. Germline values: CDR1 SGHAT, CDR2 FQDESV (reference sequence). V lost 3 bases to trimming and J lost 5 bases, with 10 bases between them. The DNA for the CDR3 is TGTGCCAGCAGCTTGCGGGGGAGAACTGAAGCTTTCTTT. As protein: CASSLRGRTEAFF.

V usage is TRBV2 and J usage is TRBJ1-3, with D unclear. Germline V gives CDR1 SNHLY, CDR2 FYNNEI. The CDR3 is 14 amino acids. V lost 5 bases, J lost 2 bases, and 10 bases lay in between. As DNA, the CDR3 is TGTGCCAGCAGTCTGATGGACGCTGGAAACACCATATATTTT. This translates into CASSLMDAGNTIYF.

CDR3 in amino acids: CASSSAGLPSDEQYF. The CDR3 DNA follows: TGTGCCAGCAGCTCGGCAGGGCTACCTTCTGACGAGCAGTACTTC. The chain uses TRBV7-9 and TRBJ2-7, with a weak D call TRBD1 (5 bases). V was trimmed by 4 bases and J by 5 bases, leaving 18 bases between them. The CDR3 is 15 amino acids. CDR1 and CDR2 (germline): SEHNR, FQNEAQ (reference sequence). Variable domain in full (rest from reference TRBV7-9 and TRBJ2-7): DTGVSQNPRHKITKRGQNVTFRCDPISEHNRLYWYRQTLGQGPEFLTYFQNEAQLEKSRLLSDRFSAERPKGSFSTLEIQRTEQGDSAMYLCASSSAGLPSDEQYFGPGTRLTVT.

This sequence joins TRBV28 and TRBJ1-1, with D unresolved. CDR1 and CDR2 from the germline V gene are MDHEN and SYDVKM. V shed 2 bases and J shed 6 bases, with 7 bases lying between them. CDR3 size: 12 residues. CDR3 region: CASSLLGSEAFF. The CDR3 bases are TGTGCCAGCAGTTTACTCGGTTCTGAAGCTTTCTTT.

The gene calls are TRBV6-1 and TRBJ2-1; D possibly corresponds to TRBD2 (5 bases). The CDR3 contains 13 residues. Germline values: CDR1 MNHNS, CDR2 SASEGT. Trimming cost V 10 bases and J 3 bases, with 13 bases left between them. CDR3 sequence (DNA): TGTGCCACCAACACCGGGAACTACAATGAGCAGTTCTTC. Amino acids: CATNTGNYNEQFF.

This clone was found once. This chain joins TRBV7-2 and TRBJ1-2, with 7 bases fitting TRBD1. The germline V gene encodes CDR1 SGHTA and CDR2 FQGNSA. The CDR3 is made up of 15 amino acids. V dropped 5 bases and J dropped 3; count of bases not matched to a gene: 9. CDR3 DNA sequence: TGTGCCAGCAGCCTTCCAGGGGGGCGTTACTATGGCTACACCTTC. Translating it yields CASSLPGGRYYGYTF.

The chain recombines TRBV7-2 with TRBJ2-7, with 7 positions matching TRBD1. Germline loops: CDR1 SGHTA, CDR2 FQGNSA. With 5 bases clipped from V and 3 bases from J, the junction kept 10 bases outside the gene matches. The CDR3 loop spans 15 amino acids. The CDR3 loop reads CASSHLTTGNYEQYF. The DNA of the CDR3 is TGTGCCAGCAGCCACCTCACGACAGGGAACTACGAGCAGTACTTC.

This chain connects TRBV30 to TRBJ1-5; D possibly corresponds to TRBD1 (6 bases). The V gene's germline CDR1 is GTSNPN and CDR2 SVGIG (reference sequence). V was shortened by 0 bases and J by 6 bases, with 12 bases between the two germline ends. CDR3 length equals 14 residues. CDR3 region: CAWSVGGVSQPQHF. The CDR3 nucleotides are TGTGCCTGGAGTGTAGGGGGGGTATCTCAGCCCCAGCATTTT.

Concerning this clone itself: One end of the junction does not line up with germline, which may come from a read error. This same CDR3 is encoded by further DNA sequences in the sample. This chain links TRBV4-1 with TRBJ2-7, with TRBD1 as a possible D gene (5 bases). Germline CDR1 reads MGHRA; CDR2 reads YSYEKL. The CDR3 sequence is 16 residues long. The DNA of the CDR3 is TGCGCCAGCAGTCAAGCCCCGCAGGGCGGTACCTACGAGCAGTACTTC. Its translation: CASSQAPQGGTYEQYF.

The chain couples TRBV9 to TRBJ1-2; the D gene is possibly TRBD1 (6 bases). V was clipped by 1 base and J by 7 bases, with 14 bases between them. The CDR3 consists of 14 residues. CDR1 is SGDLS and CDR2 is YYNGEE in the germline V gene. CDR3 nucleotide sequence: TGTGCCAGCAGCGTACCTCACAGGGTTGCTGGCTACACCTTC. Amino acids: CASSVPHRVAGYTF.

The chain recombines TRBV5-6 with TRBJ1-2; 9 bases fit TRBD1. This CDR3 comprises 14 residues. V lost 5 bases to trimming and J lost 11 bases; unmatched junction nucleotides: 13. Germline V gene sequence: CDR1 SGHDT, CDR2 YYEEEE. The CDR3 loop reads CASRFLSGQGWYTF. The CDR3 region has the DNA TGTGCCAGCAGATTCTTATCAGGACAGGGGTGGTACACCTTC.

V usage is TRBV10-2 and J usage is TRBJ2-5; D call uncertain. Deletions cut 4 bases from V and 4 bases from J, with 10 bases between. Germline V CDR1 and CDR2: WSHSY, SAAADI. This CDR3 comprises 13 residues. The CDR3 here is CASSAGVGETQYF. The CDR3 DNA sequence: TGCGCCAGCAGTGCTGGGGTAGGAGAGACCCAGTACTTC.

The V call is TRBV11-3, the J call TRBJ2-3, with no clear D. V lost 8 bases to trimming and J lost 4 bases, with 19 bases between them. The CDR3 totals 15 residues. Germline-derived CDR1 and CDR2 are SGHNT and YENEEA. The CDR3 DNA sequence: TGTGCCAGCGGACCAACCTTAGGAGCAGCAGATACGCAGTATTTT. Encoded protein: CASGPTLGAADTQYF.

The J gene is TRBJ1-2, the V gene TRBV9; TRBD1 is a possible D gene (6 bases). Between the trimmed V and J ends, which lost 0 bases and 1 base, there was a span of 13 bases. The CDR3 totals 16 residues. Per germline, CDR1 SGDLS and CDR2 YYNGEE. The CDR3 nucleotides read TGTGCCAGCAGCGTAGATGTACAGGGATTTAACTATGGCTACACCTTC. This sequence encodes CASSVDVQGFNYGYTF.

The genes are TRBV5-1 and TRBJ1-5; perhaps TRBD1 as D (6 bases). V dropped 4 bases and J dropped 6 bases, with 17 bases sitting between them. Germline loops: CDR1 SGHRS, CDR2 YFSETQ. The CDR3 loop spans 15 amino acids. The CDR3 reads CASSALGGRGQPQHF. CDR3 coding DNA: TGCGCCAGCAGCGCCTTAGGGGGACGGGGTCAGCCCCAGCATTTT.

DNA for the CDR3: TGTGCCAGCAGCGGAGGACGGAGCTCCTATAATTCACCCCTCCACTTT. As protein: CASSGGRSSYNSPLHF. The chain joins TRBV9 to TRBJ1-6; D gene unclear. The CDR3 extends over 16 amino acids. V lost 3 bases, J lost 0 bases, and 10 bases lay in between. CDR1 SGDLS and CDR2 YYNGEE come from the germline V gene. Variable domain in full (rest from reference TRBV9 and TRBJ1-6): DSGVTQTPKHLITATGQRVTLRCSPRSGDLSVYWYQQSLDQGLQFLIQYYNGEERAKGNILERFSAQQFPDLHSELNLSSLELGDSALYFCASSGGRSSYNSPLHFGNGTRLTVT.

The chain carries TRBV6-5 and TRBJ2-7; maybe TRBD1 (5 bases). CDR1 MNHEY and CDR2 SVGAGI come from the germline V gene. This CDR3 has 12 amino acids. The V end was cut by 6 bases, the J end by 0 bases, with 6 bases between. CDR3 residues: CASRQGSYEQYF. CDR3 DNA: TGTGCCAGCAGGCAGGGCTCCTACGAGCAGTACTTC.

This clone has a single count. The J gene is TRBJ2-7, the V gene TRBV5-6; TRBD1 is a possible D gene (5 bases). From germline, CDR1 is SGHDT and CDR2 YYEEEE. This CDR3 region has 13 residues. The ends were cut back, 0 bases at V and 3 bases at J, with 7 bases in the middle. DNA of the CDR3: TGTGCCAGCAGCTTGGTGGACAACTACGAGCAGTACTTC. Translation gives CASSLVDNYEQYF. Filled out from reference TRBV5-6 and TRBJ2-7, the complete variable domain reads DAGVTQSPTHLIKTRGQQVTLRCSPKSGHDTVSWYQQALGQGPQFIFQYYEEEERQRGNFPDRFSGHQFPNYSSELNVNALLLGDSALYLCASSLVDNYEQYFGPGTRLTVT.

This chain connects TRBV27 to TRBJ1-1, with 7 bases aligning to TRBD1. V was clipped by 8 bases and J by 0 bases; unmatched bases: 6. Germline V lookup: CDR1 MNHEY, CDR2 SMNVEV (reference sequence). The CDR3 loop spans 14 amino acids. CDR3 nucleotides: TGTGCCAGCCACAGGGGCCCCATGAACACTGAAGCTTTCTTT. Its translation is CASHRGPMNTEAFF.

The chain recombines TRBV7-2 with TRBJ2-5; weak D call: TRBD2 (5 bases). V gave up 8 bases and J gave up 3 bases, with 13 bases separating them. This CDR3 is 13 amino acids long. The germline V gene has CDR1 SGHTA and CDR2 FQGNSA. CDR3 in DNA: TGTGCCAGCTGCCTAGCACAGAAAGAGACCCAGTACTTC. This encodes CASCLAQKETQYF.

This chain uses TRBV28 with TRBJ1-2; the D gene is possibly TRBD1 (6 bases). The V end lost 6 bases, the J end lost 0 bases, and 14 bases lay between the germline ends. This CDR3 is 15 amino acids long. The germline gives CDR1 MDHEN, CDR2 SYDVKM. CDR3 protein: CASSWGAGSNYGYTF. The CDR3 DNA sequence: TGTGCCAGCAGCTGGGGGGCCGGGTCTAACTATGGCTACACCTTC.

This chain joins TRBV6-9 and TRBJ2-7; D gene ambiguous. V was shortened by 7 bases and J by 2 bases, with 6 bases between the two germline ends. The CDR3 is made up of 11 amino acids. Germline V CDR1 and CDR2: MNHGY, SVAAGI. CDR3 region: CASNRTYEQYF. The DNA for the CDR3 is TGTGCCAGCAATCGGACCTACGAGCAGTACTTC.

V usage is TRBV6-1 and J usage is TRBJ1-6, with TRBD1 matching 9 bases. V was pared by 10 bases and J by 2 bases, with 6 bases of the junction left unmatched. This CDR3 is built from 15 residues. Germline V gene data show CDR1 as MNHNS and CDR2 as SASEGT. Here the CDR3 reads CATRQGVPYNSPLHF. CDR3 DNA sequence: TGTGCCACGCGACAGGGGGTTCCCTATAATTCACCCCTCCACTTT.

This clone was seen more than once but under ten times. The chain couples TRBV30 to TRBJ1-5; a possible D gene is TRBD1 (5 bases). V was trimmed by 0 bases and J by 3 bases, leaving 9 bases between them. The CDR3 has 14 amino acids. Germline CDR1 is GTSNPN and CDR2 is SVGIG (reference sequence). The CDR3: CAWSVGHPNQPQHF. As DNA, the CDR3 is TGTGCCTGGAGTGTCGGACACCCCAATCAGCCCCAGCATTTT.